This passage covers 8 T cell receptor beta chains from one sample sequenced in a study of blood T cell repertoires in COVID-19. The repertoire was sequenced with immunoSEQ multiplex PCR; TCRdb's copy has only in-frame clones and lacks some. The table includes about 220,000 clones, approximately 90% detected once. Sequencing was done on a sample of PBMCs or T cells enriched from blood (not recorded which). Receptors were obtained from a woman aged 40 to 55 with acute COVID-19.

The V gene is TRBV5-1, the J gene TRBJ1-3; 9 bases map to TRBD1. V was clipped by 4 bases and J by 4 bases; unmatched bases: 3. The CDR3 is made up of 14 amino acids. Germline loops: CDR1 SGHRS, CDR2 YFSETQ. This CDR3 is CASSATGGGNTIYF. The CDR3 nucleotides read TGCGCCAGCAGCGCAACAGGGGGCGGAAACACCATATATTTT.

The chain joins TRBV7-9 to TRBJ1-1, with 9 nucleotides matching TRBD1. The V segment lost 2 bases and the J segment 0 bases; nucleotides outside the gene matches: 7. Germline V lookup: CDR1 SEHNR, CDR2 FQNEAQ (reference sequence). This CDR3 is built from 17 residues. CDR3 sequence: CASSLLGQGTMNTEAFF. Here the CDR3 DNA reads TGTGCCAGCAGCTTACTCGGACAGGGGACCATGAACACTGAAGCTTTCTTT.

In nucleotides, the CDR3 is TGTGCCAGCAGTTTACGGACAGGGTTTGGCTACACCTTC. Translation: CASSLRTGFGYTF. The chain couples TRBV28 to TRBJ1-2; 8 bases are a match to TRBD1. This CDR3 region has 13 residues. J was trimmed by 7 bases and V by 2 bases; bases with no gene match: 3. Germline CDR1 MDHEN, CDR2 SYDVKM.

The rearrangement links TRBV28 to TRBJ1-5, with a tentative D call TRBD1 (6 bases). CDR3 length equals 15 residues. The V gene lost 3 bases and the J gene lost 3 bases, with 12 bases spanning the gap. CDR1 is MDHEN, CDR2 SYDVKM, per germline. CDR3 region: CASSFEQGYNQPQHF. CDR3 coding DNA: TGTGCCAGCAGTTTCGAACAGGGCTACAATCAGCCCCAGCATTTT.

The V gene is TRBV5-5, the J gene TRBJ1-4; 11 bases agree with TRBD1. Germline CDR1 reads SGHKS; CDR2 reads YYEKEE (reference sequence). V trimming: 3 bases; J trimming: 5 bases; junction bases outside the gene matches: 9. This CDR3 is built from 17 residues. CDR3 nucleotide sequence: TGTGCCAGCAGCTGGACGGACAGGGGGCCGGAGAATGAAAAACTGTTTTTT. Translation gives CASSWTDRGPENEKLFF.

J is TRBJ1-2 and V is TRBV7-9; D gene uncertain. V lost 2 bases, J lost 8 bases, and 15 bases lay in between. Germline assignment: CDR1 SEHNR and CDR2 FQNEAQ (reference sequence). The CDR3 spans 14 residues. The CDR3 spells CASSLSGFGLGYTF. The DNA of the CDR3 is TGTGCCAGCAGCTTATCGGGATTCGGCCTGGGCTACACCTTC.

The chain employs TRBV7-2 and TRBJ2-3; D unresolved. This CDR3 has 13 residues. Trimming shortened V by 5 bases and J by 10 bases, and 16 bases separated the two germline ends. Germline CDR1 is SGHTA and CDR2 is FQGNSA. The CDR3 coding sequence is TGTGCCAGCAGCCCTTTACCCGCCCCGGCGCAGTATTTT. This gives the protein CASSPLPAPAQYF.

The genes are TRBV18 and TRBJ1-2, with 7 bases aligning to TRBD1. This CDR3 has 14 amino acids. Trimming took 4 bases from V and 3 from J; bases not matched to a gene: 5. The germline gives CDR1 KGHSH, CDR2 LQKENI. CDR3 protein: CASSQRGPDYGYTF. The CDR3 DNA reads TGTGCCAGCTCACAAAGGGGGCCGGACTATGGCTACACCTTC.